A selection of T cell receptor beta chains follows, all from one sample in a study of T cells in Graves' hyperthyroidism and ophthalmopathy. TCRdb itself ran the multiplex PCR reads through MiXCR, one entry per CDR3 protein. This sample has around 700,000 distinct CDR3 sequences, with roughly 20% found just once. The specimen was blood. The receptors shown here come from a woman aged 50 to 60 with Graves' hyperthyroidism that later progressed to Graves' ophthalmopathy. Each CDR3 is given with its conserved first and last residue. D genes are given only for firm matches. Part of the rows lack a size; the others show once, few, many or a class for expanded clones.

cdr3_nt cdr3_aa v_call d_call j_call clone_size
TGTGCCAGCAGCTTCGTCCCCCCCCAGACCGAGCAGTACTTC CASSFVPPQTEQYF TRBV7-3 . TRBJ2-7 many
TGCAGCGTTGAAGATCTCAGGGGGGAGCAGTACTTC CSVEDLRGEQYF TRBV29-1 TRBD1 TRBJ2-7 .
TGTGCCAGCAGCTCCGACCGGGGCCTCTCGGGCTACGAGCAGTACTTC CASSSDRGLSGYEQYF TRBV7-9 . TRBJ2-7 .
TGTGCCACCAGCAGAGAGTATGACAGGGCTGACTATGGCTACACCTTC CATSREYDRADYGYTF TRBV15 TRBD1 TRBJ1-2 few
TGTGCCAGCAGTTTCCCCACCGGGCCCGGGGGCACCATATATTTT CASSFPTGPGGTIYF TRBV12-3/TRBV12-4 . TRBJ1-3 .
TGTGCCAGCAGCTCTCATGAGGGCTACGAGCAGTACTTC CASSSHEGYEQYF TRBV9 . TRBJ2-7 .
TGTGCCAGCAGCCAAGGCCGGGGCATCGGAAGTAACTATGGCTACACCTTC CASSQGRGIGSNYGYTF TRBV4-2 . TRBJ1-2 few
TGTGCCAGCAGCTTAGGGCGAGGGGGCGACGGAAACACCATATATTTT CASSLGRGGDGNTIYF TRBV11-2 TRBD1 TRBJ1-3 few
TGTGCAGAACCCCGGGACAGCAGCTCTGGAAACACCATATATTTT CAEPRDSSSGNTIYF TRBV6-1 TRBD1 TRBJ1-3 .
TGTGCCAGCAGCTTAGCCGGTACCGGGGAGCTGTTTTTT CASSLAGTGELFF TRBV11-2 . TRBJ2-2 many
TGTGCCAGCAGCCCTTCGGAGTTGGGGGATGGCTACACCTTC CASSPSELGDGYTF TRBV3-1 . TRBJ1-2 few
TGTGCCAGTAGTACTCCAGGGGGCATCCAAGAGACCCAGTACTTC CASSTPGGIQETQYF TRBV19 TRBD1 TRBJ2-5 .
TGTGCCAGCAGTTTGTACAGCCACACTGAAGCTTTCTTT CASSLYSHTEAFF TRBV6-1 . TRBJ1-1 many
TGTGCCACCAGCAGCCCAAAAACCGGGACTTCCACAGATACGCAGTATTTT CATSSPKTGTSTDTQYF TRBV15 . TRBJ2-3 .
TGTGCCAGCAACCGGGGGGGCCGTGTATCCTATAATTCACCCCTCCACTTT CASNRGGRVSYNSPLHF TRBV6-1 . TRBJ1-6 .
TGTGCCAGCTTCTCTTCAGACAGGGCCCCTCCTAACTATGGCTACACCTTC CASFSSDRAPPNYGYTF TRBV6-1 TRBD1 TRBJ1-2 .
TGTGCCAGCAGCCCCGACAGGACCGATTACAATGAGCAGTTCTTC CASSPDRTDYNEQFF TRBV7-8 . TRBJ2-1 many
TGTGCCAGCAGCTTAGTTACCGGACAGGGCGAGGAACAGTTCTTC CASSLVTGQGEEQFF TRBV7-6 TRBD1 TRBJ2-1 few
TGTGCCAGCATGAGCGGGGGAGTGGGACCGGCTACGCAGTATTTT CASMSGGVGPATQYF TRBV18 TRBD2 TRBJ2-3 .
TGTGCCATCAGTGAGGGGACAGCGAATCAGCCCCAGCATTTT CAISEGTANQPQHF TRBV10-3 TRBD1 TRBJ1-5 .
TGTGCCAGCAGTTTAGTGGGCTGGAGTGAAAAACTGTTTTTT CASSLVGWSEKLFF TRBV27 . TRBJ1-4 few
TGTGCCAATAACGGAGGGGTCTCTGGAAACACCATATATTTT CANNGGVSGNTIYF TRBV7-9 . TRBJ1-3 .
TGTGCCAGCACCTCGCGTGGCGACTACTACTTTTCCTACGAGCAGTACTTC CASTSRGDYYFSYEQYF TRBV7-9 . TRBJ2-7 .
TGCAGTGCTAGAGACAGGCTCCTAATACAAACTGAAGCTTTCTTT CSARDRLLIQTEAFF TRBV20-1 . TRBJ1-1 few
TGCAGTGCTAGCGTGGGGGGTTGGAGCAATCAGCCCCAGCATTTT CSASVGGWSNQPQHF TRBV20-1 . TRBJ1-5 many
TGTGCCAGCAGTTTCAGAAAAGGTGGCACTGAAGCTTTCTTT CASSFRKGGTEAFF TRBV7-2 . TRBJ1-1 many
TGCAGTGCTCACCCCGGGACAGGGCAAAGGGCTGGGGCCAACGTCCTGACTTTC CSAHPGTGQRAGANVLTF TRBV20-1 TRBD1 TRBJ2-6 .